The next 3 T cell receptor beta chains were all read from a single sample in a study of T cell repertoires in cytomegalovirus infection. TCRdb processed the reads anew with MiXCR; each CDR3 protein has one entry. Here the sample spans about 110,000 distinct CDR3 sequences, around a tenth being singletons. These TCRs are of unknown antigen specificity. The source material was PBMCs, sequenced either directly or after in vitro stimulation (not recorded which). The receptors here all came from a human donor in good health (CMV status not recorded). Some clones in this sample may be carry-over from other donors' samples.

The chain has TRBV29-1 and TRBJ2-6; 9 nucleotides agree with TRBD2. Unmatched junction bases numbered 13, after V lost 7 bases and J lost 0 bases. CDR1 is SQVTM, CDR2 ANQGSEA, per germline. This CDR3 is built from 18 residues. Here the CDR3 DNA reads TGCAGCGCAATGCACAGGACTAGCGAAAGCTCTGGGGCCAACGTCCTGACTTTC. Protein: CSAMHRTSESSGANVLTF.

This clonotype was seen repeatedly, ten times or more. The chain carries TRBV19 and TRBJ2-7, with TRBD2 identical over 8 bases. The V segment lost 4 bases and the J segment 2 bases; nucleotides outside the gene matches: 7. The CDR3 totals 15 residues. Germline loops: CDR1 LNHDA, CDR2 SQIVND (reference sequence). The CDR3 nucleotides read TGTGCCAGTAGTACACTAGCGGCAGGAACCTACGAGCAGTACTTC. It specifies CASSTLAAGTYEQYF.

This clonotype was seen many times. The gene calls are TRBV4-1 and TRBJ2-7; 12 bases agree with TRBD2. This CDR3 has 15 amino acids. Germline V lookup: CDR1 MGHRA, CDR2 YSYEKL. J was trimmed by 5 bases and V by 4 bases; bases with no gene match: 6. The CDR3 sequence: CASSPSGLAGNEQYF. The CDR3 DNA reads TGCGCCAGCAGCCCCTCAGGACTAGCGGGAAACGAGCAGTACTTC.